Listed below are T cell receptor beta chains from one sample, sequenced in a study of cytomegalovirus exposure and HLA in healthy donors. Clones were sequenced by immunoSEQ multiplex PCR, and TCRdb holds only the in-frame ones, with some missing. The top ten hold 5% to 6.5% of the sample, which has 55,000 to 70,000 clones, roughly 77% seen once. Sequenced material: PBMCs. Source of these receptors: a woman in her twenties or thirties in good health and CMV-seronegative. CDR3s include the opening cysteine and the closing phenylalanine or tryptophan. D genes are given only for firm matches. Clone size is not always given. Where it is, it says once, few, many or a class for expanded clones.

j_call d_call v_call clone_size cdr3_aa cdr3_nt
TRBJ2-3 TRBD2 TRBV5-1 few CASSLGRGTSNTDTQYF TGCGCCAGCAGCTTGGGCCGGGGGACTAGCAATACAGATACGCAGTATTTT
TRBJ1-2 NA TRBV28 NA CASSLIGEGNYGYTF TGTGCCAGCAGTTTAATCGGGGAGGGGAACTATGGCTACACCTTC
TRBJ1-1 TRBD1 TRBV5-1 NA CASSWGTAMNTEAFF TGCGCCAGCAGCTGGGGGACAGCTATGAACACTGAAGCTTTCTTT
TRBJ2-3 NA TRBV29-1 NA CSVDQTGDTQYF TGCAGCGTTGATCAGACTGGAGATACGCAGTATTTT
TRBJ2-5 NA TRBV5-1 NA CASSLAATEATQYF TGCGCCAGCAGCTTGGCCGCCACCGAGGCGACCCAGTACTTC
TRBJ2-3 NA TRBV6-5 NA CASSSAGGTDTQYF TGTGCCAGCAGTTCGGCCGGGGGCACAGATACGCAGTATTTT
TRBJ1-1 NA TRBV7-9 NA CASSFTTGENTEAFF TGTGCCAGCAGCTTCACGACAGGAGAGAACACTGAAGCTTTCTTT
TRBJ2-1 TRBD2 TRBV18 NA CASSRGGTPPYNEQFF TGTGCCAGCTCACGGGGGGGGACCCCCCCCTACAATGAGCAGTTCTTC
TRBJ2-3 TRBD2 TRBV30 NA CAWGSTSGRLDTQYF TGTGCCTGGGGGAGCACTAGCGGGAGGTTAGATACGCAGTATTTT
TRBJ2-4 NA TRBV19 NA CASSIKGHKNIQYF TGTGCCAGTAGTATCAAGGGGCACAAAAACATTCAGTACTTC
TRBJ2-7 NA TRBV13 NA CASSLLGIFGEQYF TGTGCCAGCAGCTTACTCGGGATTTTTGGCGAGCAGTACTTC
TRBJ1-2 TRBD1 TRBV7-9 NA CASSPTKGQGNYGYTF TGTGCCAGCAGCCCGACAAAAGGACAGGGGAACTATGGCTACACCTTC
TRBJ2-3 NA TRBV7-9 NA CASSLGPDTQYF TGTGCCAGCAGCTTGGGCCCAGATACGCAGTATTTT
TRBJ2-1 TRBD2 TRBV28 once CASSWGGGGRASGSPHSEQFF TGTGCCAGCAGTTGGGGCGGGGGTGGGCGGGCCAGCGGGAGTCCCCATAGCGAGCAGTTCTTC
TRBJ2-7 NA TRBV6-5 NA CASSYETELGEQYF TGTGCCAGCAGTTACGAGACAGAGCTTGGGGAGCAGTACTTC
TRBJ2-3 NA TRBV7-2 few CASTRGTTDTQYF TGTGCCAGCACCCGGGGGACCACAGATACGCAGTATTTT
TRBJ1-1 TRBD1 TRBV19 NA CASSTQGAGTEAFF TGTGCCAGTAGTACCCAGGGGGCCGGCACTGAAGCTTTCTTT
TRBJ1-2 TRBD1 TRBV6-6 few CASNRQGERANYGYTF TGTGCCAGCAACCGACAGGGGGAGAGGGCTAACTATGGCTACACCTTC
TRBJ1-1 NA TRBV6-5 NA CASSYSGGRGPREAFF TGTGCCAGCAGTTACTCGGGGGGGAGAGGCCCCAGAGAAGCTTTCTTT
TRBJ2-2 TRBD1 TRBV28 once CASSSGTGGTGELFF TGTGCCAGCAGTTCAGGGACAGGGGGGACCGGGGAGCTGTTTTTT
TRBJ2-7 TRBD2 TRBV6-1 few CASSDARLAGSSYEQYF TGTGCCAGCAGTGACGCCAGACTAGCGGGCAGCTCCTACGAGCAGTACTTC
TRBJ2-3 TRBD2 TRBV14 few CASSFRTREGTDTQYF TGTGCCAGCAGCTTTCGGACTAGAGAGGGCACAGATACGCAGTATTTT
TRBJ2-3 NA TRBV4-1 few CASSLVVSQGDTQYF TGCGCCAGCAGCCTGGTCGTTTCTCAGGGAGATACGCAGTATTTT
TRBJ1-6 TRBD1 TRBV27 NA CASSVRGTSYNSPLHF TGTGCCAGCAGTGTCAGGGGGACGTCTTATAATTCACCCCTCCACTTT
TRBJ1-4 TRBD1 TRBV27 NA CASSDDRGGEKLFF TGTGCCAGCAGCGATGACAGGGGTGGGGAAAAACTGTTTTTT
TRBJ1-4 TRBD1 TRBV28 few CASSLRRTGPSADHNEKLFF TGTGCCAGCAGTTTAAGGAGGACAGGGCCGTCCGCAGATCATAATGAAAAACTGTTTTTT
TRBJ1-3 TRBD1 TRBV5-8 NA CASSFGQGAGGNTIYF TGTGCCAGCAGCTTCGGACAGGGGGCAGGTGGAAACACCATATATTTT
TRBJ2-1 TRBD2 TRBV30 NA CAWSVLTSGDEQFF TGTGCCTGGAGTGTACTGACTAGCGGTGACGAGCAGTTCTTC
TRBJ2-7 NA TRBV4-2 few CASSQELLPLAYEQYF TGTGCCAGCAGCCAAGAACTTTTGCCTTTAGCCTACGAGCAGTACTTC
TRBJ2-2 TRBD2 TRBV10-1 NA CASSDTGGGTGELFF TGCGCCAGCAGTGATACGGGAGGGGGGACCGGGGAGCTGTTTTTT
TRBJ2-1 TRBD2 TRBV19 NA CASSIGLAAREQFF TGTGCCAGTAGTATTGGACTAGCCGCACGTGAGCAGTTCTTC
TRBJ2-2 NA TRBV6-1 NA CASSERTWVAVNTGELFF TGTGCCAGCAGTGAAAGGACTTGGGTAGCTGTCAACACCGGGGAGCTGTTTTTT
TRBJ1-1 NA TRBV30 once CAWRGANTEAFF TGTGCCTGGAGGGGAGCGAACACTGAAGCTTTCTTT
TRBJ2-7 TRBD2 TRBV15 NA CATSRDYRAGAYEQYF TGTGCCACCAGCAGAGATTATCGAGCGGGAGCCTACGAGCAGTACTTC
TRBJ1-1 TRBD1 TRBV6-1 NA CASRPGGWNTEAFF TGTGCCAGCAGGCCAGGGGGCTGGAACACTGAAGCTTTCTTT
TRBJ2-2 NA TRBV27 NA CASSPANYIGELFF TGTGCCAGCAGTCCCGCTAACTATATCGGGGAGCTGTTTTTT
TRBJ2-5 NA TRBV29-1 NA CSVEDRVQETQYF TGCAGCGTTGAAGATCGGGTCCAAGAGACCCAGTACTTC
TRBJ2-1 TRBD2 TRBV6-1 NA CVSIPGLGLYNEQFF TGTGTCAGCATTCCGGGACTAGGATTGTACAATGAGCAGTTCTTC
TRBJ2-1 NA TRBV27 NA CASSHSGGDEQFF TGTGCCAGCAGCCACTCCGGGGGAGATGAGCAGTTCTTC
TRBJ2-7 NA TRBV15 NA CATWDTGYEQYF TGTGCCACCTGGGACACTGGCTACGAGCAGTACTTC
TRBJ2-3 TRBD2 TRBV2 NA CASSELASGRRDTQYF TGTGCCAGCAGTGAACTGGCTAGCGGGAGACGAGATACGCAGTATTTT
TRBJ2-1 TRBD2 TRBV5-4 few CASSAGLAAYNEQFF TGTGCCAGCAGCGCCGGACTAGCGGCCTACAATGAGCAGTTCTTC
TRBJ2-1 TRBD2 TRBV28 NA CASSLTSGREGEQFF TGTGCCAGCAGTTTGACTAGCGGGAGGGAGGGTGAGCAGTTCTTC
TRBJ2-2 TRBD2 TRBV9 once CASSVWTSQTGELFF TGTGCCAGCAGCGTGTGGACTAGCCAAACCGGGGAGCTGTTTTTT
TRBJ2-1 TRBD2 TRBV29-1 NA CSVESGTDEQFF TGCAGCGTTGAAAGCGGGACGGATGAGCAGTTCTTC
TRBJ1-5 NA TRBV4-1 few CASSQAGNNQPQHF TGCGCCAGCAGCCAAGCAGGGAATAATCAGCCCCAGCATTTT
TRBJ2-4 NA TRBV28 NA CASSQPGDLAKNIQYF TGTGCCAGCAGCCAACCAGGTGATCTAGCCAAAAACATTCAGTACTTC
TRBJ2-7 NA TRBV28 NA CASSTLGGRLSSYEQYF TGTGCCAGCAGCACCCTGGGGGGGCGATTGAGCTCCTACGAGCAGTACTTC
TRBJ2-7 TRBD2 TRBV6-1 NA CASSGTSGYEQYF TGTGCCAGCAGCGGGACTAGCGGCTACGAGCAGTACTTC
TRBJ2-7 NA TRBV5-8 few CASRLSPSYEQYF TGTGCCAGCAGACTCTCTCCCTCCTACGAGCAGTACTTC
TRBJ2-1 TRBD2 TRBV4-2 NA CASSQDFPAGGNNEQFF TGTGCCAGCAGCCAAGATTTCCCAGCGGGAGGTAACAATGAGCAGTTCTTC
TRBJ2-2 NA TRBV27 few CASSTSNYLTGELFF TGTGCCAGCAGCACCTCCAACTACCTCACCGGGGAGCTGTTTTTT
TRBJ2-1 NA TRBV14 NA CASREGSTHEQFF TGTGCCAGCAGAGAGGGTAGCACCCATGAGCAGTTCTTC
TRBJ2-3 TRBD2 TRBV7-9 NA CASSLDLGLAGRRTDTQYF TGTGCCAGCAGCTTAGATTTAGGACTAGCGGGACGAAGGACAGATACGCAGTATTTT